The next 26 T cell receptor beta chains were all read from a single sample in a study of neurological immune-mediated disorders. A single record per CDR3 protein comes from TCRdb applying MiXCR to the 5' RACE reads. The table has more than 45,000 distinct CDR3 sequences, approximately 4% seen once; the top ten hold approximately 3.4%. Sequencing was done on a sample of PBMCs. These receptors were obtained from a woman aged 25 to 39 with multiple sclerosis.

The sample holds many counts of this clonotype. This chain uses TRBV20-1 with TRBJ2-1; the D gene is possibly TRBD1 (5 bases). V lost 0 bases and J lost 0, with 15 bases in between. Germline lookup yields CDR1 DFQATT and CDR2 SNEGSKA (reference sequence). The CDR3 extends over 17 amino acids. CDR3 DNA: TGCAGTGCTAGAGATGGGGCTTCCCCCGGCTCCTACAATGAGCAGTTCTTC. Protein product: CSARDGASPGSYNEQFF.

This clonotype has a count of ten or more. V gene TRBV20-1 combines with J gene TRBJ2-5, with no clear D. Germline CDR1 DFQATT, CDR2 SNEGSKA (reference sequence). Trimming took 1 base from V and 5 from J, leaving 8 bases between them. The CDR3 has 12 residues. CDR3 region: CSARVSEETQYF. The CDR3, as DNA: TGCAGTGCTAGAGTTAGTGAGGAGACCCAGTACTTC.

This clonotype showed up just a few times. A much larger clone lies one base from this, so it may be a read error. The chain has TRBV5-1 and TRBJ2-3, with 7 bases that match TRBD2. The CDR3 is 18 residues long. Looked up from germline, CDR1 is SGHRS and CDR2 is YFSETQ. Germline trimming cut 3 bases from V and 2 bases from J; bases unmatched to any gene: 15. The CDR3 nucleotides read TGCGCCAGCAGCTGGAGAACGCGAGTGGGAGGGCCCACAGATACGCAGTATTTT. This gives the protein CASSWRTRVGGPTDTQYF.

The sample holds a few counts of this clonotype. CDR3 in DNA: TGTGCCAGCACCCCGGGACTTCATGGCACAGATACGCAGTATTTT. It is translated as CASTPGLHGTDTQYF. The J gene is TRBJ2-3, the V gene TRBV7-9, with D tentatively TRBD2 (6 bases). The CDR3 totals 15 residues. Germline V lookup: CDR1 SEHNR, CDR2 FQNEAQ (reference sequence). With 7 bases removed from V and 1 base from J, the gap between germline ends came to 15 bases.

This clonotype was detected many times. This chain uses TRBV18 with TRBJ1-5; no clear D. This CDR3 is built from 14 residues. CDR1 is KGHSH and CDR2 is LQKENI in the germline V gene. V shed 3 bases and J shed 8 bases, with 14 bases lying between them. The CDR3 loop is CASSPGSEVEPQHF. The DNA of the CDR3 is TGTGCCAGCTCACCCGGATCTGAGGTTGAGCCCCAGCATTTT.

This clonotype was counted only a few times. It may be a read error: a sequence one base away is much more abundant. The V gene is TRBV2, the J gene TRBJ1-5, with 9 bases fitting TRBD1. CDR3 length equals 15 residues. The germline CDR1 and CDR2 sequences are SNHLY and FYNNEI. DNA for the CDR3: TGTGCCAGTACAGGGGGCGTTTATAGCAATCAGCCCCAGAATTTT. As protein: CASTGGVYSNQPQNF. Full variable domain (outside the CDR3, taken from reference TRBV2 and TRBJ1-5): EPEVTQTPSHQVTQMGQEVILRCVPISNHLYFYWYRQILGQKVEFLVSFYNNEISEKSEIFDDQFSVERPDGSNFTLKIRSTKLEDSAMYFCASTGGVYSNQPQNFGDGTRLSIL.

The sample holds many counts of this clonotype. CDR3 loop: CASSVGGVNTGELFF. In nucleotides, the CDR3 is TGTGCCAGCAGCGTAGGCGGAGTGAACACCGGGGAGCTGTTTTTT. The chain employs TRBV9 and TRBJ2-2, with D hard to call. Deletions cut 0 bases from V and 1 base from J, with 7 bases between. Germline V gene sequence: CDR1 SGDLS, CDR2 YYNGEE. CDR3 length: 15 residues.

This clonotype was seen only a few times. At one boundary the junction diverges from the germline segment, which might be a read error. This rearrangement joins TRBV6-5 to TRBJ2-7, with 9 bases matching TRBD2. This CDR3 contains 17 residues. The germline V gene has CDR1 MNHEY and CDR2 SVGAGI. The CDR3 sequence: CASIYGPSGVPAYEQYF. The CDR3 bases are TGTGCCAGCATTTACGGTCCTAGCGGGGTGCCCGCCTACGAGCAGTACTTC.

This clonotype showed up many times. The rearrangement joins TRBV12-3 or TRBV12-4 to TRBJ2-3; D gene unclear. This CDR3 is 16 amino acids long. V shed 6 bases and J shed 5 bases, with 21 bases lying between them. The CDR3, as DNA: TGTGCCAGCAGCTCCCGCCCAGCCCGAGTAGTAGATACGCAGTATTTT. This sequence encodes CASSSRPARVVDTQYF.

This clonotype was recorded many times. V usage is TRBV7-9 and J usage is TRBJ1-1; D gene uncertain. Germline lookup yields CDR1 SEHNR and CDR2 FQNEAQ (reference sequence). V lost 2 bases and J 5 bases, leaving 9 bases between the germline ends. The length of the CDR3 is 13 residues. The CDR3 nucleotides are TGTGCCAGCAGCTTAAATTCGGGGACTGAAGCTTTCTTT. This translates into CASSLNSGTEAFF.

This clonotype appeared many times. The genes are TRBV20-1 and TRBJ2-5; perhaps TRBD2 as D (6 bases). The ends were cut back, 1 base at V and 4 bases at J, with 10 bases in the middle. The CDR3 length is 13 residues. Germline V CDR1 and CDR2: DFQATT, SNEGSKA (reference sequence). The CDR3 DNA sequence: TGCAGTGCTAGAGGGTCCGGGGGAGAGACCCAGTACTTC. It is translated as CSARGSGGETQYF.

This clonotype showed up many times. V and J are TRBV27 and TRBJ2-3; D may be TRBD2 (5 bases). This CDR3 is 15 amino acids long. V was pared by 0 bases and J by 7 bases, with 14 bases between. Looked up from germline, CDR1 is MNHEY and CDR2 is SMNVEV (reference sequence). The CDR3 loop is CASSLSAGGLNTQYF. Written as DNA, the CDR3 is TGTGCCAGCAGTTTATCTGCGGGCGGGTTAAATACGCAGTATTTT.

This clonotype was detected ten times or more. V usage is TRBV6-1 and J usage is TRBJ1-4; tentatively, D is TRBD1 (5 bases). Germline CDR1 reads MNHNS; CDR2 reads SASEGT. This CDR3 comprises 14 residues. V was cut by 5 bases and J by 7 bases, with 14 bases left in between. CDR3 region: CASSSGWNGEKLFF. CDR3 sequence (DNA): TGTGCCAGCAGTTCAGGGTGGAATGGTGAAAAACTGTTTTTT.

In this sample, this clonotype turned up many times. The chain combines TRBV4-1 with TRBJ2-2, with D possibly TRBD1 on 8 matching bases. V lost 4 bases and J 6 bases, leaving 21 bases between the germline ends. The CDR3 spans 17 residues. Per the germline V gene, CDR1 is MGHRA and CDR2 is YSYEKL. This CDR3 is CASSPPARTGRAGELFF. CDR3 DNA: TGCGCCAGCAGCCCGCCGGCTCGGACAGGGAGGGCCGGGGAGCTGTTTTTT.

This clonotype was seen repeatedly, ten times or more. The rearrangement links TRBV5-6 to TRBJ2-3; unclear D gene. CDR3 size: 12 residues. Germline V gene sequence: CDR1 SGHDT, CDR2 YYEEEE. Deletions cut 2 bases from V and 4 bases from J, with 5 bases between. CDR3 nucleotide sequence: TGTGCCAGCAGCTTCTCGTCAGATACGCAGTATTTT. This gives the protein CASSFSSDTQYF.

The table lists this clonotype with many counts. The V call is TRBV7-8, the J call TRBJ2-2, with TRBD1 as a possible D gene (6 bases). The V end lost 4 bases, the J end lost 7 bases, and 19 bases lay between the germline ends. Germline CDR1 SGHVS, CDR2 FQNEAQ. The CDR3 consists of 16 residues. The CDR3 bases are TGTGCCAGCAGCTGGGCTCCCCAGGGGTCGGGCGGGGAGCTGTTTTTT. Its protein product is CASSWAPQGSGGELFF.

The sample holds a few counts of this clonotype. One base away lies a much larger clone, so this may be a sequencing read error. The CDR3 DNA reads TGCAGTGCTGGGGGGGAAAGGACCCAGCCCCAGCATTTT. It translates to CSAGGERTQPQHF. This rearrangement joins TRBV20-1 to TRBJ1-5, with D possibly TRBD1 on 5 matching bases. The CDR3 contains 13 residues. In germline, CDR1 is DFQATT, CDR2 SNEGSKA (reference sequence). V was trimmed by 5 bases and J by 7 bases, leaving 15 bases between them.

This clonotype came up many times. The chain uses TRBV20-1 and TRBJ2-3; D is possibly TRBD2 (5 bases). V was pared by 4 bases and J by 4 bases, with 12 bases between. There are 13 residues in the CDR3. The germline V gene has CDR1 DFQATT and CDR2 SNEGSKA (reference sequence). CDR3 amino acids: CSAIARRSDTQYF. CDR3 DNA sequence: TGCAGTGCTATAGCGCGTCGGTCAGATACGCAGTATTTT.

This clonotype was recorded at least ten times. V and J are TRBV12-5 and TRBJ2-7; possible D gene TRBD1, 6 bases. V lost 1 base and J lost 3, with 13 bases in between. The CDR3 contains 15 residues. Germline CDR1 and CDR2: LGHNT and FRNRAP. The CDR3 loop is CASGLGPQGGYEQYF. The CDR3 coding sequence is TGTGCTAGTGGTTTGGGACCCCAAGGGGGCTACGAGCAGTACTTC.

The table lists this clonotype with many counts. V usage is TRBV10-3 and J usage is TRBJ2-7; TRBD1 agrees at 10 bases. V was pared by 4 bases and J by 0 bases, with 6 bases of the junction left unmatched. This CDR3 spans 16 amino acids. Germline CDR1 and CDR2: ENHRY and SYGVKD. Here the CDR3 reads CAISGTGGGSSYEQYF. CDR3 bases: TGTGCCATCAGTGGGACAGGGGGAGGGAGCTCCTACGAGCAGTACTTC.

This clonotype was detected ten times or more. This chain connects TRBV29-1 to TRBJ2-7; 14 bases are a match to TRBD2. The CDR3 runs to 17 residues. The junction had 7 bases not matched to a gene; V was cut back by 0 bases and J by 3 bases. The V gene's germline CDR1 is SQVTM and CDR2 ANQGSEA. For the CDR3, the DNA is TGCAGCGTTGAAGACGGGACTAGCGGGGGCCCCTTCTACGAGCAGTACTTC. Translated, it gives CSVEDGTSGGPFYEQYF.

The table lists this clonotype with many counts. This chain joins TRBV20-1 and TRBJ2-3, with a tentative D call TRBD1 (6 bases). Germline assignment: CDR1 DFQATT and CDR2 SNEGSKA (reference sequence). CDR3 length equals 19 residues. V was pared by 2 bases and J by 1 base, with 25 bases between. CDR3 coding DNA: TGCAGTGCTAGACCCCCAGACCGGGCGAGGGACATAGGCACAGATACGCAGTATTTT. This codes for CSARPPDRARDIGTDTQYF.

The sample holds a few counts of this clonotype. The rearrangement joins TRBV7-6 to TRBJ2-7, with no clear D. Trimming pared 0 bases from V and 4 bases from J, leaving 7 bases between. The CDR3 is 13 amino acids. The germline V gene has CDR1 SGHVS and CDR2 FNYEAQ. The CDR3 nucleotides are TGTGCCAGCAGCTTAGCGAACGGTTACGAGCAGTACTTC. Its translation is CASSLANGYEQYF.

At least ten counts were recorded for this clonotype. The rearrangement joins TRBV7-9 to TRBJ2-3; 7 bases line up with TRBD1. There are 15 residues in the CDR3. Germline values: CDR1 SEHNR, CDR2 FQNEAQ (reference sequence). V gave up 3 bases and J gave up 1 base; unmatched junction bases: 4. The chain's CDR3 is CASSLRQGGTDTQYF. Here the CDR3 DNA reads TGTGCCAGCAGCTTGCGGCAGGGGGGCACAGATACGCAGTATTTT. The whole variable domain, remainder taken from reference TRBV7-9 and TRBJ2-3, is DTGVSQNPRHKITKRGQNVTFRCDPISEHNRLYWYRQTLGQGPEFLTYFQNEAQLEKSRLLSDRFSAERPKGSFSTLEIQRTEQGDSAMYLCASSLRQGGTDTQYFGPGTRLTVL.

Many counts were recorded for this clonotype. This chain links TRBV14 with TRBJ2-5; D remains ambiguous. Germline V gene lookup returns CDR1 SGHDN and CDR2 FVKESK. This CDR3 is 15 amino acids long. Trimming took 5 bases from V and 5 from J, leaving 18 bases between them. The CDR3 reads CASSDRLVIRETQYF. CDR3 coding DNA: TGTGCCAGCAGCGACCGACTGGTCATTCGGGAGACCCAGTACTTC.

Ten or more counts support this clonotype. V is TRBV20-1 and J is TRBJ2-7; 7 nucleotides align to TRBD2. The CDR3 loop spans 15 amino acids. Germline values: CDR1 DFQATT, CDR2 SNEGSKA (reference sequence). J was trimmed by 0 bases and V by 1 base; bases with no gene match: 6. The CDR3 nucleotides read TGCAGTGCTAGAGCGCAGCGGGACCACTCCTACGAGCAGTACTTC. This gives the protein CSARAQRDHSYEQYF.